What follows are 2 T cell receptor beta chains derived from one specimen sequenced in a study of blood T cell repertoires in COVID-19. Profiling relied on immunoSEQ multiplex PCR, and the TCRdb table lists in-frame clones only, not all of them. The profile shows about 330,000 clones, 80% to 90% of them singletons. Sequenced sample: PBMCs or T cells enriched from blood (not recorded which). These receptors were taken from a young man who had recovered from COVID-19.

The chain has TRBV28 and TRBJ1-2, with D hard to call. Germline V gene sequence: CDR1 MDHEN, CDR2 SYDVKM. V shed 7 bases and J shed 2 bases, with 5 bases lying between them. CDR3 size: 11 residues. CDR3 region: CASNQNYGYTF. The DNA of the CDR3 is TGTGCCAGCAACCAGAACTATGGCTACACCTTC.

The chain combines TRBV19 with TRBJ2-3; D is perhaps TRBD2 (5 bases). Germline V gene lookup returns CDR1 LNHDA and CDR2 SQIVND (reference sequence). Trimming removed 6 bases at V and 2 bases at J, with 12 bases between. The CDR3 is 14 residues long. This chain's CDR3 is CASSRRVVTDTQYF. The CDR3 bases are TGTGCCAGTAGCCGGCGGGTAGTCACAGATACGCAGTATTTT.